This TCR beta chain was recorded in a study of spatial heterogeneity in lung cancer. TCRdb itself ran the 5' RACE reads through MiXCR, one entry per CDR3 protein. The sample lists nearly 95,000 distinct CDR3 sequences, less than 20% occurring once. This clonotype occurred a few times. Time point here: blood at routine non-recurrence follow-up after resection. No cell sorting; template was whole RNA from tumor, lung tissue or PBMC. This CDR3 contains 16 residues. Germline V gene lookup returns CDR1 SQVTM and CDR2 ANQGSEA. V lost 0 bases to trimming and J lost 4 bases, with 18 bases between them. This TCR derives from a male donor with early-stage non-small cell lung cancer. This specimen was PBMCs, taken at follow-up. This chain connects TRBV29-1 to TRBJ1-1; D might be TRBD1 (5 bases). The CDR3 sequence: CSVEDHAAGLATEAFF. The CDR3 coding sequence is TGCAGCGTTGAAGATCACGCGGCAGGGTTGGCCACTGAAGCTTTCTTT.